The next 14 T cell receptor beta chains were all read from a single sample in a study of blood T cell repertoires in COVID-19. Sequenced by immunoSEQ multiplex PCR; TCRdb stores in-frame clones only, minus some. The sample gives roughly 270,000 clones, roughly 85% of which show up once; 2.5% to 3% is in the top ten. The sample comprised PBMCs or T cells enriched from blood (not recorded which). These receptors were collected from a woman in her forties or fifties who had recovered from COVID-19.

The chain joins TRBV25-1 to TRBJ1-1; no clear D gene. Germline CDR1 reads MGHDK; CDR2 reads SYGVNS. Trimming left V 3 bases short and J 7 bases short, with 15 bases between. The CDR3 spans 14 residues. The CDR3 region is CASSEVGRTSEAFF. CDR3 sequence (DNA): TGTGCCAGCAGTGAGGTGGGCAGAACAAGTGAAGCTTTCTTT.

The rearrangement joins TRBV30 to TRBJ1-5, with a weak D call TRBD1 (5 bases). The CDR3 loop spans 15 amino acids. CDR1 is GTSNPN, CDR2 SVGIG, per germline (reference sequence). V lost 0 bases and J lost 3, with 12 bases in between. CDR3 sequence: CAWSVRGRVNQPQHF. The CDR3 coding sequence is TGTGCCTGGAGTGTACGGGGGAGAGTCAATCAGCCCCAGCATTTT.

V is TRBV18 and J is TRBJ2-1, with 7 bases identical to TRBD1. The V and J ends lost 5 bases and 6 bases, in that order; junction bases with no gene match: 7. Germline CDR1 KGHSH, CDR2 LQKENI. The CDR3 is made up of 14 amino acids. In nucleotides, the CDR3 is TGTGCCAGCTCAAGTAGGACAGGAGCCAATGAGCAGTTCTTC. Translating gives CASSSRTGANEQFF.

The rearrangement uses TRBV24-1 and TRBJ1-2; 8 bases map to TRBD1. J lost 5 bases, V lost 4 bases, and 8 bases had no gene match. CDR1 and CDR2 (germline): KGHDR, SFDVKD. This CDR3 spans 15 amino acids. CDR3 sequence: CATSEAGTGNYGYTF. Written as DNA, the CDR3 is TGTGCCACCAGTGAGGCCGGGACAGGAAATTATGGCTACACCTTC.

Here the CDR3 DNA reads TGCGCCAGCAGCCAAGGAGGAGGCTATGATCAGCCCCAGCATTTT. It is translated as CASSQGGGYDQPQHF. The rearrangement links TRBV4-3 to TRBJ1-5; D unclear. The CDR3 is 15 residues long. V shed 1 base and J shed 5 bases, with 12 bases lying between them. Germline CDR1 LGHNA, CDR2 YSLEER.

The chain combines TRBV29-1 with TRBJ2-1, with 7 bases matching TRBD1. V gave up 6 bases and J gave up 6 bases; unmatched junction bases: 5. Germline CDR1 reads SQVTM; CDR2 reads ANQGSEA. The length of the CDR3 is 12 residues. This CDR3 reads CSVGQGVNEQFF. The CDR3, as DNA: TGCAGCGTAGGGCAGGGGGTCAATGAGCAGTTCTTC.

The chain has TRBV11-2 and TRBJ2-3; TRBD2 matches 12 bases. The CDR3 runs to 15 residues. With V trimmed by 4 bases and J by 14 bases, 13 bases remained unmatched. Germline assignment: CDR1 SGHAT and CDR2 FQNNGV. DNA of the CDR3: TGTGCCAGCAGCTCGACTAGCGGGGGTGATGAAATACGGTATTTT. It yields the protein CASSSTSGGDEIRYF.

The chain's CDR3 is CASSLYGNEQYF. The DNA of the CDR3 is TGTGCCAGCAGCTTATACGGGAACGAGCAGTACTTC. This chain joins TRBV7-8 and TRBJ2-7; possible D gene TRBD2, 5 bases. V was cut by 2 bases and J by 5 bases, with 7 bases left in between. Germline CDR1 is SGHVS and CDR2 is FQNEAQ. The CDR3 length is 12 residues.

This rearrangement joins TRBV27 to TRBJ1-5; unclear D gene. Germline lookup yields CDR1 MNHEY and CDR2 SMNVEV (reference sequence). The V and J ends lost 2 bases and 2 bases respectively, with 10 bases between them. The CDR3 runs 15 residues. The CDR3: CASSLAFRGNQPQHF. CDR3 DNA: TGTGCCAGCAGTTTAGCATTTCGAGGCAATCAGCCCCAGCATTTT.

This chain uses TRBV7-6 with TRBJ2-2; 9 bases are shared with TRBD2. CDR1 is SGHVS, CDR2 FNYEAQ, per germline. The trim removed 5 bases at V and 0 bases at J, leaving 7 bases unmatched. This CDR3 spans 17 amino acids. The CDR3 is CASSPRTSASNTGELFF. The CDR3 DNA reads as TGTGCCAGCAGCCCCCGGACTAGCGCGTCGAACACCGGGGAGCTGTTTTTT.

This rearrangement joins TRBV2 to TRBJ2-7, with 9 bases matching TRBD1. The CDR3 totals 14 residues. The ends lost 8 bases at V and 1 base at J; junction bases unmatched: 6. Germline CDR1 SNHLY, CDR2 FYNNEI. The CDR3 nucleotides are TGTGCCAGCGGACGACAGGGGGTTTCCTACGAGCAGTACTTC. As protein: CASGRQGVSYEQYF.

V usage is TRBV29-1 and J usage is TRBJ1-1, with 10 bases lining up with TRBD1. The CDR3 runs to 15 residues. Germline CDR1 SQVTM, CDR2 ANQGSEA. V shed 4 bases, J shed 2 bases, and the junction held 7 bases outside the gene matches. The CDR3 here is CSVGPDRGRNTEAFF. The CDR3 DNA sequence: TGCAGCGTTGGACCCGACAGGGGGCGTAACACTGAAGCTTTCTTT. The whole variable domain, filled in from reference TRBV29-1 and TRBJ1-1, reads SAVISQKPSRDICQRGTSLTIQCQVDSQVTMMFWYRQQPGQSLTLIATANQGSEATYESGFVIDKFPISRPNLTFSTLTVSNMSPEDSSIYLCSVGPDRGRNTEAFFGQGTRLTVV.

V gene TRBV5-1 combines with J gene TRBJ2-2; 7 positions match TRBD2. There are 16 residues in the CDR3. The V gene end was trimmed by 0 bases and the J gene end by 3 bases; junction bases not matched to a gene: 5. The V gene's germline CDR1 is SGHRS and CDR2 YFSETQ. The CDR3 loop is CASSLGAGDDTGELFF. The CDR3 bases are TGCGCCAGCAGCTTGGGGGCGGGAGACGACACCGGGGAGCTGTTTTTT.

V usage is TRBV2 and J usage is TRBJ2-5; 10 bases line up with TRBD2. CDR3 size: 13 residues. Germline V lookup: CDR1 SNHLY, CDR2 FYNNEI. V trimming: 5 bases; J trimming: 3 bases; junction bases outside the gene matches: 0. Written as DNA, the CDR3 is TGTGCCAGCAGTACTAGCGGGAAAGAGACCCAGTACTTC. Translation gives CASSTSGKETQYF.